The rows below give T cell receptor beta chains drawn from one sample of a study of T cell responses to AZD1222 COVID-19 vaccine. The repertoire was sequenced with immunoSEQ multiplex PCR; TCRdb's copy has only in-frame clones and lacks some. Of 100,000 to 150,000 clones listed, roughly nine tenths are singletons. The sequencing here drew on peripheral blood, taken on day 0 of AZD1222 vaccination. The receptors were sampled from an adult in good health. Each CDR3 is given with its conserved first and last residue. The order of the fields is V gene, CDR3 protein.

V gene: TRBV7-6
CDR3 protein: CASSPTGNSPLHF

V gene: TRBV5-1
CDR3 protein: CASSLVGSQGYGYTF

V gene: TRBV29-1
CDR3 protein: CTATGENEKLFF

V gene: TRBV19
CDR3 protein: CASSTRTAYEQYF

V gene: TRBV5-4
CDR3 protein: CASRGQGDLYGYTF

V gene: TRBV9
CDR3 protein: CASSPGGGNTEAFF

V gene: TRBV6-5
CDR3 protein: CASSYSGAGGEKLFF

V gene: TRBV6-6
CDR3 protein: CASSQGLAVGNTGELFF

V gene: TRBV27
CDR3 protein: CASREGTYEQYF

V gene: TRBV30
CDR3 protein: CAWSPLSGGLAGNTIYF

V gene: TRBV6-2/TRBV6-3
CDR3 protein: CASSYRGLGTEAFF

V gene: TRBV6-5
CDR3 protein: CASSNSTGAINYGYTF

V gene: TRBV6-7
CDR3 protein: CAGDRGRDEKLFF

V gene: TRBV11-2
CDR3 protein: CASSLLSIGDGYTF

V gene: TRBV27
CDR3 protein: CASRIQGSTDTQYF

V gene: TRBV9
CDR3 protein: CASSETGGDSYNEQFF

V gene: TRBV30
CDR3 protein: CAWESHMLGNYGYTF

V gene: TRBV7-9
CDR3 protein: CASSRTTLGYGYTF

V gene: TRBV21-1
CDR3 protein: CASSNILAGLKETQYF

V gene: TRBV11-3
CDR3 protein: CASSLGLAVYNEQFF

V gene: TRBV27
CDR3 protein: CASSLQEGGTEAFF

V gene: TRBV11-3
CDR3 protein: CASSLAGAGSPLHF

V gene: TRBV6-4
CDR3 protein: CASRGRDHSPLHF

V gene: TRBV15
CDR3 protein: CATSRGGQGVYEQYF

V gene: TRBV4-3
CDR3 protein: CASSQDVWGGLSEQYF

V gene: TRBV10-2
CDR3 protein: CASSAGTANTEAFF

V gene: TRBV11-2
CDR3 protein: CASSSQDRGLGETQYF

V gene: TRBV6-5
CDR3 protein: CASTTGGTNSPLHF

V gene: TRBV10-3
CDR3 protein: CAIKDSGSGNTIYF

V gene: TRBV10-2
CDR3 protein: CASRAGASLGGYTF

V gene: TRBV7-9
CDR3 protein: CASSLGDSSNQPQHF

V gene: TRBV5-4
CDR3 protein: CASSFGGAETQYF

V gene: TRBV29-1
CDR3 protein: CSVLGQNGYGYTF

V gene: TRBV15
CDR3 protein: CATSTRGGADTIYF

V gene: TRBV18
CDR3 protein: CASLPADLRGNTIYF

V gene: TRBV10-3
CDR3 protein: CAISDVPHQPQHF

V gene: TRBV24-1
CDR3 protein: CATSAGTGDFSGNTIYF

V gene: TRBV7-8
CDR3 protein: CASTPGVEEAFF

V gene: TRBV28
CDR3 protein: CASSPGRNGYTF

V gene: TRBV7-8
CDR3 protein: CASSLVRVATNEKLFF

V gene: TRBV5-7
CDR3 protein: CATETEDGYTF

V gene: TRBV6-2/TRBV6-3
CDR3 protein: CASSFGPTNEKLFF

V gene: TRBV28
CDR3 protein: CASSHRGRVWGYTF

V gene: TRBV7-8
CDR3 protein: CASSFTSGGLNLYEQYF

V gene: TRBV28
CDR3 protein: CAIRAGTVSTIYF